This passage covers 13 T cell receptor beta chains from one sample sequenced in a study of blood T cells in healthy people across ages. The use of a sample-barcoded 5' primer and a J-beta primer mix characterized a second PCR of about 6 to 12 cycles. In TCRdb, the 5' RACE reads were re-called with MiXCR into one record per CDR3 protein. The data show roughly 1.7 million distinct CDR3 sequences, about 31% seen once. The sequenced sample was blood. The source is a woman in her twenties or thirties in good health.

As concerns this clonotype: Its ends do not fully match the called genes, so a read error is possible. The chain carries TRBV11-2 and TRBJ2-2; 7 nucleotides match TRBD1. The CDR3 has 15 residues. Germline V CDR1 and CDR2: SGHAT, FQNNGV. Here the CDR3 reads CASSSHRGNTGELFF. CDR3 coding DNA: TGTGCCAGCAGCTCTCACAGGGGAAACACCGGGGAGCTATTTTTT.

About this clonotype: One end of the junction varies from germline; a read error may be responsible. The V and J genes are TRBV7-3 and TRBJ2-7, with D possibly TRBD2 on 6 matching bases. Looked up from germline, CDR1 is SGHTA and CDR2 is FQGTGA. CDR3 length: 13 amino acids. CDR3 amino acids: CAGSSFGGSEQHF. DNA of the CDR3: TGTGCCGGCAGCTCCTTCGGGGGTTCCGAGCAGCACTTC. Filled out from reference TRBV7-3 and TRBJ2-7, the complete variable domain reads GAGVSQTPSNKVTEKGKYVELRCDPISGHTALYWYRQSLGQGPEFLIYFQGTGAADDSGLPNDRFFAVRPEGSVSTLKIQRTERGDSAVYLCAGSSFGGSEQHFGPGTRLTVT.

In regard to this clonotype: At one boundary the junction diverges from the germline segment, which might be a read error. V gene TRBV5-4 combines with J gene TRBJ1-1; D call uncertain. CDR1 is SGHNT and CDR2 is YYREEE in the germline V gene (reference sequence). This CDR3 contains 14 residues. The CDR3 DNA sequence: TGCGCCAGCAGCGCTTACGGTAGTTCGACTGAAGCTTTCTTT. Translating it yields CASSAYGSSTEAFF.

This rearrangement joins TRBV4-1 to TRBJ2-5; D is uncertain. The CDR3 extends over 13 amino acids. V was trimmed by 1 base and J by 11 bases, leaving 14 bases between them. CDR1 is MGHRA and CDR2 is YSYEKL in the germline V gene. The CDR3 DNA sequence: TGCGCCAGCAGCCAAGTGGCTAGTCTCCAGCAGTACTTC. Protein product: CASSQVASLQQYF.

This clonotype was seen a few times. The chain has TRBV29-1 and TRBJ2-2; D not resolved. The germline V gene encodes CDR1 SQVTM and CDR2 ANQGSEA. The CDR3 is 10 residues long. Trimming pared 6 bases from V and 7 bases from J, leaving 6 bases between. The CDR3 bases are TGCAGCGTCTTGGGCGGGGAGCTGTTTTTT. Protein product: CSVLGGELFF.

At least ten counts were recorded for this clonotype. It may be a read error: a sequence one base away is much more abundant. The rearrangement uses TRBV12-3 or TRBV12-4 and TRBJ2-7; perhaps TRBD1 as D (6 bases). Trimming removed 7 bases from V and 6 bases from J, with 19 bases in between. This CDR3 comprises 14 residues. The CDR3 reads CASKRDMGRGEQYF. Here the CDR3 DNA reads TGTGCCAGCAAACGGGACATGGGAAGGGGCGAGCAGTACTTC.

Notes on this clonotype: Just one base apart from a much larger clone, this may be a read error. V and J are TRBV6-5 and TRBJ2-5, with a tentative D call TRBD1 (5 bases). The CDR3 is made up of 15 amino acids. Germline CDR1 MNHEY, CDR2 SVGAGI. In nucleotides, the CDR3 is TGTACCAGCAGTTACTCTTGGGGCGCTCAAGAGACCCAGTACTTC. This encodes CTSSYSWGAQETQYF.

The sample holds a few counts of this clonotype. This chain links TRBV20-1 with TRBJ1-6, with 7 positions matching TRBD1. The length of the CDR3 is 11 residues. Germline values: CDR1 DFQATT, CDR2 SNEGSKA (reference sequence). The CDR3 sequence is CACGRGQPLHF. CDR3 DNA sequence: TGCGCCTGCGGAAGGGGGCAACCCCTCCACTTT.

J is TRBJ2-5 and V is TRBV5-1; D is possibly TRBD2 (6 bases). Trimming took 8 bases from V and 1 from J, leaving 15 bases between them. Germline V CDR1 and CDR2: SGHRS, YFSETQ. This CDR3 is 14 amino acids long. The chain's CDR3 is CASMRGSGQETQYF. As DNA, the CDR3 is TGCGCCAGTATGAGGGGTAGCGGCCAAGAGACCCAGTACTTC.

The sample holds a few counts of this clonotype. The V and J genes are TRBV6-1 and TRBJ2-7; D not resolved. Trimming stripped 1 base from V and 6 bases from J, with 7 bases between. The CDR3 has 12 amino acids. Germline V gene lookup returns CDR1 MNHNS and CDR2 SASEGT. The CDR3 DNA sequence: TGTGCCAGCAGTGAAGGGTTGGGCGAGCAGTACTTC. It yields the protein CASSEGLGEQYF.

V is TRBV4-1 and J is TRBJ2-2; 9 bases align to TRBD1. V dropped 6 bases and J dropped 6; count of bases not matched to a gene: 8. CDR1 is MGHRA, CDR2 YSYEKL, per germline. The length of the CDR3 is 15 residues. The CDR3 reads CASSPRQGVAGELFF. DNA of the CDR3: TGCGCCAGCAGTCCGCGACAGGGGGTAGCCGGGGAGCTGTTTTTT.

For this clonotype: This clone may be a read error of a much larger clone one base away. CDR3 coding DNA: TGCAGTGCTAACGGCGGGGAGGGGACAGAGTCGCACGAGCAGTACTTC. Its translation is CSANGGEGTESHEQYF. The rearrangement joins TRBV20-1 to TRBJ2-4; TRBD1 or TRBD2 may be the D gene (7 bases each). TRBJ2-7 explains the end of the DNA better; the J call may be wrong. Germline V gene sequence: CDR1 DFQATT, CDR2 SNEGSKA (reference sequence). This CDR3 region has 16 residues.

The J gene is TRBJ2-7, the V gene TRBV20-1; D might be TRBD1 (6 bases). The CDR3 consists of 18 residues. The germline gives CDR1 DFQATT, CDR2 SNEGSKA (reference sequence). Trimming took off 0 bases at V and 1 base at J, with 22 bases between the two ends. The CDR3 loop is CSARDPTGQWGNSYEQYF. The CDR3 DNA reads TGCAGTGCTAGAGATCCAACCGGACAGTGGGGAAATTCCTACGAGCAGTACTTC.